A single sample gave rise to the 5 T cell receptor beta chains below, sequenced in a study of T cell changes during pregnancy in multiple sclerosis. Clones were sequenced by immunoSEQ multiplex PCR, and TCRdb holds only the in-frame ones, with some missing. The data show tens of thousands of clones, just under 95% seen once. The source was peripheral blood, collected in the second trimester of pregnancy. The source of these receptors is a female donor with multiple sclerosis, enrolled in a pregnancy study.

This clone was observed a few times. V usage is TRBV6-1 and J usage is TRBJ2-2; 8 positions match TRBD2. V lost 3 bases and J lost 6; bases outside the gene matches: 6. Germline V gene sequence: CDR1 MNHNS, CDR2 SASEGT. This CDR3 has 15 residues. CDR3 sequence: CASSDFAGGSGELFF. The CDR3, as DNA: TGTGCCAGCAGTGACTTTGCGGGAGGCTCCGGGGAGCTGTTTTTT.

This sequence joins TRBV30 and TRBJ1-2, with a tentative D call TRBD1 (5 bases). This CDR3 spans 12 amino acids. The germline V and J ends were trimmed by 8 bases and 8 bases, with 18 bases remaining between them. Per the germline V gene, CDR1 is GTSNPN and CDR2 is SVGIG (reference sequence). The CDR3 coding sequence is TGTGCCCGAGACAGATACGGCGCGGGCTACACCTTC. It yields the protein CARDRYGAGYTF.

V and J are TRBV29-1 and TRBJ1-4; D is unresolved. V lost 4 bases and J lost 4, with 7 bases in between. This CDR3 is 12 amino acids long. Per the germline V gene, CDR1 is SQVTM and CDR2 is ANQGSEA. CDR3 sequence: CSVGPLNEKLFF. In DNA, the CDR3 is TGCAGCGTTGGGCCCCTTAATGAAAAACTGTTTTTT.

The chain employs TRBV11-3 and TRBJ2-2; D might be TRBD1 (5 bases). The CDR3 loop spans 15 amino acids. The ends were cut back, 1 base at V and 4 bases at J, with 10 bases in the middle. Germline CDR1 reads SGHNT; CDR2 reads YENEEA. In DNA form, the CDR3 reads TGTGCCAGCAGCTTAGCCCTCCAGGGCACCGGGGAGCTGTTTTTT. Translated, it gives CASSLALQGTGELFF.

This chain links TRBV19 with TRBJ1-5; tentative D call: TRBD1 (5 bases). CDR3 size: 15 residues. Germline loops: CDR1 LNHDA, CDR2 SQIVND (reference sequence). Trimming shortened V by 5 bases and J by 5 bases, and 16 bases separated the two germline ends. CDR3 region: CASSGHSGYDQPQHF. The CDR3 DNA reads TGTGCCAGTAGTGGCCACTCAGGGTACGATCAGCCCCAGCATTTT.